This paragraph covers one TCR beta chain sequence. Sample-barcoded 5' priming and a J-beta primer mix drove a second PCR of about 6 to 12 cycles. A tag from a template-switch adaptor with 12 random nucleotides marked each cDNA molecule. Every sample produced at least 2.5 million CDR3-containing paired-end reads. In TCRdb, the 5' RACE reads were re-called with MiXCR into one record per CDR3 protein. The table shows 550,000 to 600,000 distinct CDR3 sequences, with 27% occurring only once. This sample stems from a study of blood T cells in healthy people across ages. The CDR3 runs to 14 residues. Looked up from germline, CDR1 is SGHDN and CDR2 is FVKESK. Trimming removed 2 bases from V and 4 bases from J, with 10 bases in between.

Sequencing was carried out using blood. The sequence came from a woman aged 70-85 years in good health. The V gene is TRBV14, the J gene TRBJ2-3; D not resolved. The CDR3 sequence: CASSQSPSADTQYF. Here the CDR3 DNA reads TGTGCCAGCAGCCAATCTCCAAGTGCAGATACGCAGTATTTT.